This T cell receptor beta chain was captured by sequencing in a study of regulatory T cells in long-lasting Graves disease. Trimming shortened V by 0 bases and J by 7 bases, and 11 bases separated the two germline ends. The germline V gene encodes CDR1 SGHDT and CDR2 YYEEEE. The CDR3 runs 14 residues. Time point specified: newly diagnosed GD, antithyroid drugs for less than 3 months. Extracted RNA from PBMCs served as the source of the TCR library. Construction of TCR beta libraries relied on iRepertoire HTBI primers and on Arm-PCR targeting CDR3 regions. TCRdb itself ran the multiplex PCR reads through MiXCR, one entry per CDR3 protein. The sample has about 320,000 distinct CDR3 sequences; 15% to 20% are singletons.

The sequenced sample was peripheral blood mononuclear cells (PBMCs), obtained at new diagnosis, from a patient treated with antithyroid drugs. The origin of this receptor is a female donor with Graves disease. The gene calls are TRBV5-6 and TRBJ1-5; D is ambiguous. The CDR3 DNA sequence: TGTGCCAGCAGCTTGGCGTCGGGGTGGCAGCCCCAGCATTTT. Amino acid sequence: CASSLASGWQPQHF.